This T cell receptor (beta chain) was observed in a study of graft-versus-host responses after intestinal transplantation. Regarding this clone: What it binds is not known.

Libraries were prepared by immunoSEQ multiplex PCR; TCRdb keeps only in-frame clonotypes and omits some of them. The table includes under 100,000 clones, around 93% detected once. There are 12 residues in the CDR3. V was shortened by 1 base and J by 6 bases, with 7 bases between the two germline ends. Germline assignment: CDR1 GTSNPN and CDR2 SVGIG (reference sequence). The source was unstimulated CD4+ T cells sorted from spleen or lymph node cells, collected before transplant. The chain has TRBV30 and TRBJ2-1; no clear D. This receptor was obtained from a human donor who was the organ donor for an intestinal transplant. In nucleotides, the CDR3 is TGTGCCTGGAGTGGCCTAGGCAATGAGCAGTTCTTC. Amino acid sequence: CAWSGLGNEQFF.